The 23 T cell receptor beta chains given below trace back to one sample, sequenced in a study of CD8 T cells in ankylosing spondylitis. In TCRdb, the 5' RACE reads were re-called with MiXCR into one record per CDR3 protein. Of about 150,000 distinct CDR3 sequences listed, 10% to 12% were seen once; the top ten hold less than 5%. Source material: blood, either unsorted or a sorted T cell fraction (not recorded which). The receptors originated from a female donor with ankylosing spondylitis or in good health (not recorded which).

This clonotype was seen repeatedly, ten times or more. This chain links TRBV6-5 with TRBJ1-1; D remains ambiguous. CDR1 and CDR2 from the germline V gene are MNHEY and SVGAGI. The CDR3 loop spans 11 amino acids. Trimming pared 2 bases from V and 4 bases from J, leaving 2 bases between. The CDR3 sequence: CASSYLTEAFF. The CDR3, as DNA: TGTGCCAGCAGTTACCTCACTGAAGCTTTCTTT.

This clonotype has a count of ten or more. V gene TRBV20-1 combines with J gene TRBJ1-2, with D unresolved. CDR3 length: 13 residues. The germline gives CDR1 DFQATT, CDR2 SNEGSKA (reference sequence). Trimming shortened V by 0 bases and J by 8 bases, and 13 bases separated the two germline ends. The CDR3 sequence is CSAREPQERGYTF. CDR3 DNA sequence: TGCAGTGCTAGAGAGCCCCAGGAAAGAGGCTACACCTTC.

This clonotype was seen a handful of times. The rearrangement joins TRBV4-2 to TRBJ1-4; D is perhaps TRBD1 (6 bases). CDR1 is LGHNA and CDR2 is YNFKEQ in the germline V gene. CDR3 length equals 17 residues. Trimming took off 0 bases at V and 3 bases at J, with 14 bases between the two ends. Here the CDR3 reads CASSQDQPRGANEKLFF. CDR3 in DNA: TGTGCCAGCAGCCAAGATCAGCCCAGGGGAGCTAATGAAAAACTGTTTTTT.

This clonotype was seen at least ten times. The chain employs TRBV7-2 and TRBJ2-7, with TRBD2 matching over 8 bases. This CDR3 has 17 residues. J lost 3 bases, V lost 5 bases, and 15 bases had no gene match. Germline values: CDR1 SGHTA, CDR2 FQGNSA. CDR3 DNA sequence: TGTGCCAGCAGCCCCCCATGGGGACTAGAAGAGGACTACGAGCAGTACTTC. This encodes CASSPPWGLEEDYEQYF. Filled out from reference TRBV7-2 and TRBJ2-7, the complete variable domain reads GAGVSQSPSNKVTEKGKDVELRCDPISGHTALYWYRQSLGQGLEFLIYFQGNSAPDKSGLPSDRFSAERTGGSVSTLTIQRTQQEDSAVYLCASSPPWGLEEDYEQYFGPGTRLTVT.

This clonotype was found a few times. A read error may explain this, as a much larger clone is one base away. The V call is TRBV19, the J call TRBJ1-1; D is uncertain. From germline, CDR1 is LNHDA and CDR2 SQIVND (reference sequence). V lost 1 base and J lost 3, with 12 bases in between. The CDR3 consists of 15 residues. The CDR3 sequence: CASSIARLMDTEAFF. CDR3 nucleotides: TGTGCCAGTAGTATAGCCCGGCTTATGGACACTGAAGCTTTCTTT.

This clonotype was found many times. The chain has TRBV5-1 and TRBJ2-1; weak D call: TRBD1 (6 bases). Germline V gives CDR1 SGHRS, CDR2 YFSETQ. This CDR3 comprises 14 residues. The V end was cut by 3 bases, the J end by 6 bases, with 13 bases between. Here the CDR3 reads CASSSLIGGNEQFF. The CDR3, as DNA: TGCGCCAGCAGCTCCTTGATAGGGGGCAATGAGCAGTTCTTC. The full variable domain, completed using reference TRBV5-1 and TRBJ2-1, is KAGVTQTPRYLIKTRGQQVTLSCSPISGHRSVSWYQQTPGQGLQFLFEYFSETQRNKGNFPGRFSGRQFSNSRSEMNVSTLELGDSALYLCASSSLIGGNEQFFGPGTRLTVL.

This clonotype was seen ten or more times. The V call is TRBV29-1, the J call TRBJ1-3; the D gene is possibly TRBD1 (5 bases). The CDR3 totals 15 residues. With 7 bases removed from V and 0 bases from J, the gap between germline ends came to 16 bases. In germline, CDR1 is SQVTM, CDR2 ANQGSEA. CDR3 sequence: CSAAPAGSSGNTIYF. DNA of the CDR3: TGCAGCGCCGCCCCTGCAGGGAGCTCTGGAAACACCATATATTTT.

The rearrangement uses TRBV2 and TRBJ1-1; D is uncertain. Looked up from germline, CDR1 is SNHLY and CDR2 is FYNNEI. This CDR3 region has 14 residues. Trimming cost V 5 bases and J 0 bases, with 10 bases left between them. CDR3 region: CASSLGFLNTEAFF. The CDR3 DNA sequence: TGTGCCAGCAGTCTGGGGTTCCTGAACACTGAAGCTTTCTTT.

There are many counts of this clonotype. The chain is built from TRBV20-1 and TRBJ1-2, with TRBD1 as a possible D gene (5 bases). V lost 2 bases and J 4 bases, leaving 8 bases between the germline ends. The CDR3 has 12 amino acids. Germline V gives CDR1 DFQATT, CDR2 SNEGSKA (reference sequence). The CDR3 DNA follows: TGCAGTGCTAGACAGGGTAGCTATGGCTACACCTTC. Its translation: CSARQGSYGYTF.

The sample holds many counts of this clonotype. In nucleotides, the CDR3 is TGTGCCAGCAGCCGACAGGGGGAGGAGCGTGGCTACACCTTC. This gives the protein CASSRQGEERGYTF. The gene calls are TRBV5-4 and TRBJ1-2, with 9 bases matching TRBD1. Trimming at V came to 4 bases and at J to 7 bases, leaving 8 bases not matched to a gene. Per the germline V gene, CDR1 is SGHNT and CDR2 is YYREEE (reference sequence). The CDR3 covers 14 residues.

This chain links TRBV12-5 with TRBJ2-1, with D maybe TRBD1 (5 bases). Trimming removed 4 bases from V and 6 bases from J, with 10 bases in between. Germline lookup yields CDR1 LGHNT and CDR2 FRNRAP. CDR3 length: 13 residues. The CDR3 region is CASGWGQSNEQFF. The CDR3 DNA sequence: TGTGCTAGTGGTTGGGGCCAGTCCAATGAGCAGTTCTTC.

This clonotype has a count of ten or more. The chain couples TRBV5-1 to TRBJ1-4; 10 bases agree with TRBD1. The CDR3 runs to 14 residues. CDR1 and CDR2 from the germline V gene are SGHRS and YFSETQ. The junction had 5 bases not matched to a gene; V was cut back by 4 bases and J by 8 bases. CDR3 sequence (DNA): TGCGCCAGCAGCGAGGGACAGGGGCGGGAAAAACTGTTTTTT. It codes for CASSEGQGREKLFF.

This clonotype appeared many times. V usage is TRBV6-1 and J usage is TRBJ2-2; D is perhaps TRBD1 (5 bases). Trimming took 7 bases from V and 6 from J, leaving 15 bases between them. The CDR3 is made up of 14 amino acids. Germline CDR1 and CDR2: MNHNS and SASEGT. CDR3 in amino acids: CASKGRVGAGELFF. CDR3 sequence (DNA): TGTGCCAGCAAGGGCAGGGTCGGCGCCGGGGAGCTGTTTTTT.

This clonotype was seen at least ten times. This chain uses TRBV2 with TRBJ2-2, with 8 bases matching TRBD1. The CDR3 loop spans 16 amino acids. The germline V gene has CDR1 SNHLY and CDR2 FYNNEI. Trimming removed 7 bases from V and 5 bases from J; junction bases left unmatched: 12. The CDR3 sequence: CASTPNLRTGTGELFF. The CDR3 nucleotides are TGTGCCAGCACTCCAAACCTTCGGACAGGGACCGGGGAGCTGTTTTTT.

This clonotype appeared many times. The V and J genes are TRBV5-1 and TRBJ1-3; D not certain. Trimming stripped 0 bases from V and 0 bases from J, with 10 bases between. Germline V gene lookup returns CDR1 SGHRS and CDR2 YFSETQ. CDR3 length equals 16 residues. The CDR3 coding sequence is TGCGCCAGCAGCTTGGTCGGAATTCGCTCTGGAAACACCATATATTTT. Protein sequence: CASSLVGIRSGNTIYF.

This clonotype appeared many times. The V gene is TRBV20-1, the J gene TRBJ1-2; a possible D gene is TRBD1 (5 bases). The CDR3 spans 13 residues. Germline V gene sequence: CDR1 DFQATT, CDR2 SNEGSKA (reference sequence). With 3 bases removed from V and 6 bases from J, the gap between germline ends came to 14 bases. The CDR3 sequence: CSARTARANGYTF. CDR3 nucleotides: TGCAGTGCTAGGACAGCCCGGGCGAATGGCTACACCTTC.

This clonotype occurred many times. This CDR3 is CASSIQNSNQPQHF. The DNA for the CDR3 is TGTGCCAGCAGCATACAGAATAGCAATCAGCCCCAGCATTTT. This chain links TRBV7-2 with TRBJ1-5; no definite D call. The V and J ends lost 5 bases and 0 bases respectively, with 8 bases between them. This CDR3 contains 14 residues. Germline V gene sequence: CDR1 SGHTA, CDR2 FQGNSA.

There are many counts of this clonotype. The chain has TRBV18 and TRBJ2-4; TRBD2 matches at 13 bases. The CDR3 consists of 19 residues. The V segment lost 3 bases and the J segment 0 bases; nucleotides outside the gene matches: 8. CDR1 and CDR2 from the germline V gene are KGHSH and LQKENI. DNA for the CDR3: TGTGCCAGCTCACCCGGGACTAGCGGGATCCCGCTAGCCAAAAACATTCAGTACTTC. This codes for CASSPGTSGIPLAKNIQYF.

This clonotype was counted ten times or more. The chain is built from TRBV29-1 and TRBJ2-1; D is perhaps TRBD1 or TRBD2 (5 bases each). Germline-derived CDR1 and CDR2 are SQVTM and ANQGSEA. V was trimmed by 8 bases and J by 2 bases, leaving 10 bases between them. This CDR3 contains 12 residues. CDR3 sequence: CSCLGAYNEQFF. The CDR3 nucleotides are TGCAGCTGCCTGGGGGCCTACAATGAGCAGTTCTTC.

This clonotype was seen a handful of times. This sequence joins TRBV3-1 and TRBJ2-7; D possibly matches TRBD1 or TRBD2 (5 bases each). Trimming took 3 bases from V and 7 from J, leaving 28 bases between them. The CDR3 runs 18 residues. Germline loops: CDR1 LGHDT, CDR2 YNNKEL (reference sequence). As DNA, the CDR3 is TGTGCCAGCAGCCACGGCTATGACACGGGACCCCGGACGGTAGAGCAGTACTTC. This encodes CASSHGYDTGPRTVEQYF.

This clonotype occurred a few times. V usage is TRBV12-3 or TRBV12-4 and J usage is TRBJ1-5, with unresolved D. Trimming cost V 3 bases and J 0 bases, with 6 bases left between them. The CDR3 covers 14 residues. In nucleotides, the CDR3 is TGTGCCAGCAGTTTGGAGTATAGCAATCAGCCCCAGCATTTT. This sequence encodes CASSLEYSNQPQHF.

This clonotype was counted ten times or more. The chain employs TRBV12-3 or TRBV12-4 and TRBJ2-3, with no clear D. The CDR3 consists of 13 residues. Trimming left V 5 bases short and J 3 bases short, with 9 bases between. The CDR3 region has the DNA TGTGCCAGCAGTCGGGCTAGAACAGATACGCAGTATTTT. Translating it yields CASSRARTDTQYF.

There are many counts of this clonotype. DNA for the CDR3: TGTGCCCCCAGACGGTCCAGGGGCTACGAGCAGTACTTC. Translated, it gives CAPRRSRGYEQYF. The rearrangement joins TRBV3-1 to TRBJ2-7; perhaps TRBD1 as D (6 bases). With 11 bases removed from V and 3 bases from J, the gap between germline ends came to 17 bases. CDR1 is LGHDT, CDR2 YNNKEL, per germline (reference sequence). The CDR3 has 13 residues.